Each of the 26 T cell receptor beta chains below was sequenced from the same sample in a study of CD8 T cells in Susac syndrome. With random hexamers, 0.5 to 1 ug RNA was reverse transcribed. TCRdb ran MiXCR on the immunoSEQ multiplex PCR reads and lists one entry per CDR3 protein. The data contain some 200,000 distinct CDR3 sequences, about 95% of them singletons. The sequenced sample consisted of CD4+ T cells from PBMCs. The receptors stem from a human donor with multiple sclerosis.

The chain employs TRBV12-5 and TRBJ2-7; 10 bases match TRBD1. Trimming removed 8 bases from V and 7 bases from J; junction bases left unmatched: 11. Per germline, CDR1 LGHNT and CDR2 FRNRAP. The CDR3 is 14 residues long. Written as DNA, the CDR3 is TGTGCTAGTCAGCGGACAGGGGGGATCGGAGAGCAGTACTTC. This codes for CASQRTGGIGEQYF.

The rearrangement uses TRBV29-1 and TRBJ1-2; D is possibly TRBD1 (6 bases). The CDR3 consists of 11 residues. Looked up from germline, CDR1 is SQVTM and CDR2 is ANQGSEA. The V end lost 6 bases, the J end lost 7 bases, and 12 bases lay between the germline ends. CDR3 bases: TGCAGCGTCACGACAGGTGGTGGCTACACCTTC. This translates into CSVTTGGGYTF.

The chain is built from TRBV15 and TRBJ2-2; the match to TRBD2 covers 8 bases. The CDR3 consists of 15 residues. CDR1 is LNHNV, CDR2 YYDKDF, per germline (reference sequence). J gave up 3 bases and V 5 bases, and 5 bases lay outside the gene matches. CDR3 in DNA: TGTGCCACCAGCGCTCGGGGGGGCGACACCGGGGAGCTGTTTTTT. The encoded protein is CATSARGGDTGELFF.

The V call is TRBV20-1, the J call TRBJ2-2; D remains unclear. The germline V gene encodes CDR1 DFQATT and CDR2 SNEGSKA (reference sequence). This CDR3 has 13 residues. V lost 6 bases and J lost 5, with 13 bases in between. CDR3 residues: CSAPHGGTGELFF. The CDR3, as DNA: TGCAGTGCCCCGCACGGCGGAACCGGGGAGCTGTTTTTT.

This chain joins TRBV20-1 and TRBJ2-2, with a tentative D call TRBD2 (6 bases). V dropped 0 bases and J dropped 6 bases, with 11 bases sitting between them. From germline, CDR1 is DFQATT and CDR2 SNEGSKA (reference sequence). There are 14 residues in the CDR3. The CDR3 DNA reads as TGCAGTGCTAGAGATTGGAGGGAGGCCGGGGAGCTGTTTTTT. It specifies CSARDWREAGELFF.

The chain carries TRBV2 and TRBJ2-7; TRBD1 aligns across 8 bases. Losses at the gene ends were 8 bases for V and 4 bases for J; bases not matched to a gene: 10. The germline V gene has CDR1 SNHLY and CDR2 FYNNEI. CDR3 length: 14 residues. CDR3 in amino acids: CASDLQGGFYEQYF. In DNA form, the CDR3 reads TGTGCCAGCGACCTACAGGGGGGTTTTTACGAGCAGTACTTC.

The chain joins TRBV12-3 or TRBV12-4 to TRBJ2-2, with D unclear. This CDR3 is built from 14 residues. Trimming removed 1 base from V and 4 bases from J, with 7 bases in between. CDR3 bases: TGTGCCAGCAGTTTAGGGGTGGGCACCGGGGAGCTGTTTTTT. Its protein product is CASSLGVGTGELFF.

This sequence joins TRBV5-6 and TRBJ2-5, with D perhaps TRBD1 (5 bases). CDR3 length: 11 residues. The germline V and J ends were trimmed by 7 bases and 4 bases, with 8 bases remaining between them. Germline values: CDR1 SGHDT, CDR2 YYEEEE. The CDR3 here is CASYRGETQYF. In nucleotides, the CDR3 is TGTGCCAGCTATAGGGGAGAGACCCAGTACTTC.

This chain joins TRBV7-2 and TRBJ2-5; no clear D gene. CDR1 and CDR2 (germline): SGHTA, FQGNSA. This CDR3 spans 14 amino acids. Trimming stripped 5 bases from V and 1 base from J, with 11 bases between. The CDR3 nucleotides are TGTGCCAGCAGCCACTCAGGTTTCCAAGAGACCCAGTACTTC. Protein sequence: CASSHSGFQETQYF.

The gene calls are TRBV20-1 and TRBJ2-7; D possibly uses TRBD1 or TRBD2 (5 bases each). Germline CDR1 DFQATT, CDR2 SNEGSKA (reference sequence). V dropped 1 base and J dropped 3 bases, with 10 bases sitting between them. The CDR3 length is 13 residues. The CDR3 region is CSARGDGIYEQYF. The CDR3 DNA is TGCAGTGCTAGAGGGGACGGGATCTACGAGCAGTACTTC.

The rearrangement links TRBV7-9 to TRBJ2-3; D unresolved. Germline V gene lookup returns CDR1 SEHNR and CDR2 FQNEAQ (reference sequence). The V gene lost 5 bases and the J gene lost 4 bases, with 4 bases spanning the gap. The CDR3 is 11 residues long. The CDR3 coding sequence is TGTGCCAGCAGCAACTCAGATACGCAGTATTTT. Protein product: CASSNSDTQYF.

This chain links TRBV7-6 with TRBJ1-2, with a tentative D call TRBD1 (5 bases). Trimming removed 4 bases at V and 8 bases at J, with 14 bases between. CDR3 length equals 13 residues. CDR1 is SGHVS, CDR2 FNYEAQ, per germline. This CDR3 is CASSSPGGAGYTF. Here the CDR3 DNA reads TGTGCCAGCAGCTCCCCGGGAGGGGCGGGCTACACCTTC. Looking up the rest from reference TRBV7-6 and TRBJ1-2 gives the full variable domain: GAGVSQSPRYKVTKRGQDVALRCDPISGHVSLYWYRQALGQGPEFLTYFNYEAQQDKSGLPNDRFSAERPEGSISTLTIQRTEQRDSAMYRCASSSPGGAGYTFGSGTRLTVV.

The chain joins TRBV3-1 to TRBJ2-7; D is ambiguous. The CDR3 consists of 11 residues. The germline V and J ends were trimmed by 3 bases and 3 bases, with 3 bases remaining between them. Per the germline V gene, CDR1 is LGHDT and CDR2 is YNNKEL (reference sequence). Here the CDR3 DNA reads TGTGCCAGCAGCCAGAACTACGAGCAGTACTTC. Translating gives CASSQNYEQYF.

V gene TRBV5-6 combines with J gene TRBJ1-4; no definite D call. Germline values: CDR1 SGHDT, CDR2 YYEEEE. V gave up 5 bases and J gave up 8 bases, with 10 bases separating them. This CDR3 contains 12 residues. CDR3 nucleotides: TGTGCCAGCAGTTGGGGAAGAGAAAAACTGTTTTTT. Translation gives CASSWGREKLFF.

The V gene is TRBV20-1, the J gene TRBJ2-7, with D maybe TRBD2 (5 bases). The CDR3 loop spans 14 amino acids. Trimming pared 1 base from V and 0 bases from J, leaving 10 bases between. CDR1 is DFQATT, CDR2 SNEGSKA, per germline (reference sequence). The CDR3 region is CSARGEGHSYEQYF. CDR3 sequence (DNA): TGCAGTGCTAGAGGCGAGGGCCACTCCTACGAGCAGTACTTC.

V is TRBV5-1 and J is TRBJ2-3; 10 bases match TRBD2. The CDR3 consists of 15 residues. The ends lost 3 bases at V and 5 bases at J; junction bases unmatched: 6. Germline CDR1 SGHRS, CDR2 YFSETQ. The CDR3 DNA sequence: TGCGCCAGCAGCTCTAGGACTAGCGGCGGAGATACGCAGTATTTT. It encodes CASSSRTSGGDTQYF. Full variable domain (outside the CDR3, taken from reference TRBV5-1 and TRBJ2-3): KAGVTQTPRYLIKTRGQQVTLSCSPISGHRSVSWYQQTPGQGLQFLFEYFSETQRNKGNFPGRFSGRQFSNSRSEMNVSTLELGDSALYLCASSSRTSGGDTQYFGPGTRLTVL.

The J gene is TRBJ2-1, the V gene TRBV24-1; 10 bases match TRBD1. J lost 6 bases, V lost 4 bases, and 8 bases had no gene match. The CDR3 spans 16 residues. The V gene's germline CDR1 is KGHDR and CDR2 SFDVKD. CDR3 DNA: TGTGCCACCAGTGACCCTAGACAGGGGGCCGGCAATGAGCAGTTCTTC. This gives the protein CATSDPRQGAGNEQFF.

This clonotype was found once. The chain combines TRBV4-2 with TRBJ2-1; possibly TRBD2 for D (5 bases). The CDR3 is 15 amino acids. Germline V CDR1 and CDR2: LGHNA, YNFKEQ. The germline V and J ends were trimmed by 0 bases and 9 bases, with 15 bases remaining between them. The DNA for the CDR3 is TGTGCCAGCAGCCAAGAACTAGGGTTTTTCGGTGAGCAGTTCTTC. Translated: CASSQELGFFGEQFF.

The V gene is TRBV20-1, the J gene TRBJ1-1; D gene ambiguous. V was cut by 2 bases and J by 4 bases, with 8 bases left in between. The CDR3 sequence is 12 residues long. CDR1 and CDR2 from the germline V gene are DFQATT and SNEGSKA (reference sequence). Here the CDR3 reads CSARPWGTEAFF. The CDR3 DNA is TGCAGTGCTAGACCGTGGGGCACTGAAGCTTTCTTT.

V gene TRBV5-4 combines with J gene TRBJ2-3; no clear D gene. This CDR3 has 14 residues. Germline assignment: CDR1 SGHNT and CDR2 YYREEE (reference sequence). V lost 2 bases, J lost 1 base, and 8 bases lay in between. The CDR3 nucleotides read TGTGCCAGCAGCTTAACTCCCGGCACAGATACGCAGTATTTT. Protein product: CASSLTPGTDTQYF. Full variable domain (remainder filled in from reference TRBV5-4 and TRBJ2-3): ETGVTQSPTHLIKTRGQQVTLRCSSQSGHNTVSWYQQALGQGPQFIFQYYREEENGRGNFPPRFSGLQFPNYSSELNVNALELDDSALYLCASSLTPGTDTQYFGPGTRLTVL.

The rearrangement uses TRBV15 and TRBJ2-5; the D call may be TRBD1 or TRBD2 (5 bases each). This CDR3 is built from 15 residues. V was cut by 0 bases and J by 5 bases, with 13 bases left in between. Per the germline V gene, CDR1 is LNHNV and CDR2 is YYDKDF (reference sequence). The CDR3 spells CATSREQEARETQYF. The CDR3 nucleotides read TGTGCCACCAGCAGAGAACAGGAGGCCCGGGAGACCCAGTACTTC.

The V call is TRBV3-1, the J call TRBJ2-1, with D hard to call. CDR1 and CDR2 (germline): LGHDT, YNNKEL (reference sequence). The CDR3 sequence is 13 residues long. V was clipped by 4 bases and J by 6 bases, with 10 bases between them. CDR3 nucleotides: TGTGCCAGCAGCCCCCTTTCGTTCAATGAGCAGTTCTTC. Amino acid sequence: CASSPLSFNEQFF.

The CDR3 protein is CASSLKVGLAGAPFF. CDR3 nucleotides: TGTGCCAGCAGTCTAAAGGTCGGACTAGCGGGAGCCCCGTTCTTC. The chain uses TRBV7-2 and TRBJ2-1, with 13 nucleotides matching TRBD2. Trimming cost V 6 bases and J 15 bases; bases outside gene matches: 14. This CDR3 region has 15 residues. Germline assignment: CDR1 SGHTA and CDR2 FQGNSA.

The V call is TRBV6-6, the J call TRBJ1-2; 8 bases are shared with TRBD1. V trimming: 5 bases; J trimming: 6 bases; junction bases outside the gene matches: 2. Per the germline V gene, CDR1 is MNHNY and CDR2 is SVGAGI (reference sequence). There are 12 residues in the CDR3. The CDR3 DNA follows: TGTGCCAGCAGTGGACAGGGACATGGCTACACCTTC. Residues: CASSGQGHGYTF.

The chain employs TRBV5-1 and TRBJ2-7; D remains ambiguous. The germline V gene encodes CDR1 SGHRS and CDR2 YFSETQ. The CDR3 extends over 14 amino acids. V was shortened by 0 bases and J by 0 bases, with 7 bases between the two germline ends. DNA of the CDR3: TGCGCCAGCAGCTTGGGTGGATTCTCCTACGAGCAGTACTTC. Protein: CASSLGGFSYEQYF. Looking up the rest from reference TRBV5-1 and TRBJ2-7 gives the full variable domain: KAGVTQTPRYLIKTRGQQVTLSCSPISGHRSVSWYQQTPGQGLQFLFEYFSETQRNKGNFPGRFSGRQFSNSRSEMNVSTLELGDSALYLCASSLGGFSYEQYFGPGTRLTVT.

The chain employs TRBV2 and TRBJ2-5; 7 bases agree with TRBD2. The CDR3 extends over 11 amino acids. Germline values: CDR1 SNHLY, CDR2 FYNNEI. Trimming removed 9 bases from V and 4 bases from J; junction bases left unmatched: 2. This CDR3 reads CASTGGETQYF. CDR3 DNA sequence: TGTGCCAGTACGGGGGGAGAGACCCAGTACTTC. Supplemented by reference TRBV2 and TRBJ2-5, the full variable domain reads EPEVTQTPSHQVTQMGQEVILRCVPISNHLYFYWYRQILGQKVEFLVSFYNNEISEKSEIFDDQFSVERPDGSNFTLKIRSTKLEDSAMYFCASTGGETQYFGPGTRLLVL.